This record covers a single TCR beta chain. Its specificity is unknown. The sample belongs to a study of CXCR3-negative and CXCR3-positive naive CD8 T cells. This CDR3 region has 15 residues. CDR1 and CDR2 (germline): SQVTM, ANQGSEA. The authors made the TRB cDNA libraries by 5' RACE using UMI labels. One entry per CDR3 protein, without DNA, is what TCRdb gives after re-calling the 5' RACE reads. This repertoire comprises over 70,000 distinct CDR3 sequences; its ten largest clones make up approximately 0.82%. Study-wide findings and caveats: Hydrophobicity of TRB CDR3s was greater in CXCR3-positive naive cells than in CXCR3-negative naive cells.

The sorting of each CD8+ T cell subset was done in triplicate, at 250,000 to 300,000 cells each. The rearrangement joins TRBV29-1 to TRBJ1-2. This clonotype was sampled from a human donor in good health. Some clones in this sample may be carry-over from other donors' samples. Input material: naive CXCR3+ CD8+ T cells from blood. Noted subset: CD45RO-CCR7+CD27+CD95- naive CD8+ T cells expressing CXCR3 (TNR3+). CDR3: CSPFGPKAGGIGYTF.